The 5 T cell receptor beta chains listed next were all sequenced from one sample in a study of post-analysis software for immune sequencing data. Researchers reported that TCR beta cDNA libraries carried unique molecular identifiers. MiXCR, run by TCRdb on the PCR reads, gives a single entry per CDR3 protein. This table holds 750,000 to 950,000 distinct CDR3 sequences, around 50% found once. Study-wide points: The study found TRBV5-6, TRBV5-1 and TRBV20-1 among five TRBV segments more frequent in patients than controls.

For these TCRs, the target antigens are not known. The sample comprised blood. Receptors were obtained from a girl between 10 and 17 years old with multiple sclerosis.

The chain links TRBV29-1 to TRBJ2-3; the D is unclear. The CDR3 is made up of 11 amino acids. Trimming stripped 2 bases from V and 2 bases from J, with 2 bases between. Germline V lookup: CDR1 SQVTM, CDR2 ANQGSEA. This CDR3 reads CSVEYTDTQYF. As DNA, the CDR3 is TGCAGCGTTGAATACACAGATACGCAGTATTTT.

About this clonotype itself: A read error may produce the germline difference seen at one junction end. The genes are TRBV6-6 and TRBJ2-1, with 7 bases that match TRBD2. CDR1 and CDR2 from the germline V gene are MNHNY and SVGAGI (reference sequence). The CDR3 runs 14 residues. This CDR3 reads CACSSRLALNEQFF. CDR3 coding DNA: TGTGCCTGCAGCTCTCGACTAGCCCTCAATGAGCAGTTCTTC.

The rearrangement joins TRBV15 to TRBJ2-7; 9 nucleotides agree with TRBD2. Germline V lookup: CDR1 LNHNV, CDR2 YYDKDF (reference sequence). The CDR3 extends over 16 amino acids. V shed 2 bases, J shed 3 bases, and the junction held 8 bases outside the gene matches. Here the CDR3 reads CATSRSLAGLGYEQYF. CDR3 nucleotide sequence: TGTGCCACCAGCAGATCCCTAGCGGGATTGGGCTACGAGCAGTACTTC.

This clonotype has more than one count but fewer than ten. The V and J genes are TRBV18 and TRBJ2-7; TRBD1 is a possible D gene (5 bases). Germline assignment: CDR1 KGHSH and CDR2 LQKENI. This CDR3 contains 14 residues. Trimming shortened V by 2 bases and J by 7 bases, and 15 bases separated the two germline ends. The CDR3 DNA reads as TGTGCCAGCTCACCAGGGCAGGGCTTCGGGGAGCAGTACTTC. This sequence encodes CASSPGQGFGEQYF.

The chain joins TRBV7-2 to TRBJ1-1, with 7 bases lining up with TRBD1. This CDR3 region has 15 residues. J gave up 0 bases and V 5 bases, and 6 bases lay outside the gene matches. The germline gives CDR1 SGHTA, CDR2 FQGNSA. The CDR3 reads CASSPRGQMNTEAFF. The CDR3 DNA sequence: TGTGCCAGCAGCCCGAGGGGACAGATGAACACTGAAGCTTTCTTT. Supplemented by reference TRBV7-2 and TRBJ1-1, the full variable domain reads GAGVSQSPSNKVTEKGKDVELRCDPISGHTALYWYRQSLGQGLEFLIYFQGNSAPDKSGLPSDRFSAERTGGSVSTLTIQRTQQEDSAVYLCASSPRGQMNTEAFFGQGTRLTVV.